This T cell receptor (beta chain) was recorded in a study of blood T cell repertoires in COVID-19. As for the study in general: T cells, B-cell-depleted T cells, or PBMCs supplied cDNA or gDNA.

V shed 1 base and J 1 base; nucleotides not matched to a gene: 3. This CDR3 contains 16 residues. CDR1 is LGHDT and CDR2 is YNNKEL in the germline V gene (reference sequence). Only a few counts were recorded for this clone. Clones were read by immunoSEQ multiplex PCR, and TCRdb kept only the in-frame ones, dropping some. The profile covers around 300,000 clones, with 80% to 90% appearing a single time and approximately 10% taken by the ten largest. The chain uses TRBV3-1 (or the pseudogene TRBV3-2) and TRBJ2-5, with 10 bases that match TRBD2. The source of this sequence is a woman in her seventies with acute or convalescent COVID-19. The sample comprised peripheral blood. The CDR3 is CASSQGKRGGQETQYF. The DNA for the CDR3 is TGTGCCAGCAGCCAAGGGAAGCGGGGGGGCCAAGAGACCCAGTACTTC.